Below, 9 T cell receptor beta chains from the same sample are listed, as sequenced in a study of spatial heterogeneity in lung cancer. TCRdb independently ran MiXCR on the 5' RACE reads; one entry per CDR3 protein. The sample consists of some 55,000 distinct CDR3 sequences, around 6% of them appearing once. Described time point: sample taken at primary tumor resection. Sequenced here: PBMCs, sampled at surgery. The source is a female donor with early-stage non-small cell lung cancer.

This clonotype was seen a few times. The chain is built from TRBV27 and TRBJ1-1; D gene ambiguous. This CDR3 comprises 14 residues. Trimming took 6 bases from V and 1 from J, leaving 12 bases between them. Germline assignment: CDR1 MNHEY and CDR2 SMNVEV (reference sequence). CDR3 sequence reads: CASSPLMPNTEAFF. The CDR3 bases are TGTGCCAGCAGCCCCCTAATGCCGAACACTGAAGCTTTCTTT.

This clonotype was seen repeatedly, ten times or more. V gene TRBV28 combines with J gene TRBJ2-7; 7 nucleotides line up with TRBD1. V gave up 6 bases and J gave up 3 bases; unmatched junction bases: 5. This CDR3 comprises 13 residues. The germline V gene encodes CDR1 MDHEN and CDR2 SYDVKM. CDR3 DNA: TGTGCCAGCAGCCCACAGGGGCACTACGAGCAGTACTTC. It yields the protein CASSPQGHYEQYF.

This chain's CDR3 is CASSLTGAGDTGELFF. CDR3 sequence (DNA): TGCGCCAGCAGCTTGACAGGGGCGGGAGACACCGGGGAGCTGTTTTTT. The chain has TRBV5-1 and TRBJ2-2; D could derive from TRBD1 or TRBD2 (7 bases each). Germline CDR1 is SGHRS and CDR2 is YFSETQ. Trimming pared 1 base from V and 3 bases from J, leaving 13 bases between. The length of the CDR3 is 16 residues. Combining the CDR3 with reference TRBV5-1 and TRBJ2-2 gives the whole variable domain KAGVTQTPRYLIKTRGQQVTLSCSPISGHRSVSWYQQTPGQGLQFLFEYFSETQRNKGNFPGRFSGRQFSNSRSEMNVSTLELGDSALYLCASSLTGAGDTGELFFGEGSRLTVL.

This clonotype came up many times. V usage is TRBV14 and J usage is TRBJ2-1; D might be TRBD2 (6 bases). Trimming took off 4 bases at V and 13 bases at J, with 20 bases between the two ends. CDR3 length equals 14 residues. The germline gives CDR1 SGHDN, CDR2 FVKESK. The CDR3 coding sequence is TGTGCCAGCAGCCGGGACTCCACAACCGTGCACCAGTTCTTC. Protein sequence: CASSRDSTTVHQFF.

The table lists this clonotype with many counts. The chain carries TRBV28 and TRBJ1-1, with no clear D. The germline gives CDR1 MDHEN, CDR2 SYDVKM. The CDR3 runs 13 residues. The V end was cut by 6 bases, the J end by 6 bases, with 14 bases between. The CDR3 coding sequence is TGTGCCAGCAGCCTTCAACGGGCTCCTGAAGCTTTCTTT. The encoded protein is CASSLQRAPEAFF.

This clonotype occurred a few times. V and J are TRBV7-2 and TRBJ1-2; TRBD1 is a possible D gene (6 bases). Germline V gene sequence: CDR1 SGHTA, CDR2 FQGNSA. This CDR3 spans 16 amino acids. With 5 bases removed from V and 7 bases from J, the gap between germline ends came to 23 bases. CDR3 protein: CASSPGRGPIRGGYTF. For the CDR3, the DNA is TGTGCCAGCAGCCCTGGCCGGGGGCCCATCCGGGGTGGCTACACCTTC.

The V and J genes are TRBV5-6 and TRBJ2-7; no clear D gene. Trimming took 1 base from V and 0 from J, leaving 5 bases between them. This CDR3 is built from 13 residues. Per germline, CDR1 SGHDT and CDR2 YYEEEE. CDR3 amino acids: CASSLFNSYEQYF. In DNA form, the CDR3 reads TGTGCCAGCAGCTTGTTCAACTCCTACGAGCAGTACTTC. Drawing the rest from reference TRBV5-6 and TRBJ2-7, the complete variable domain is DAGVTQSPTHLIKTRGQQVTLRCSPKSGHDTVSWYQQALGQGPQFIFQYYEEEERQRGNFPDRFSGHQFPNYSSELNVNALLLGDSALYLCASSLFNSYEQYFGPGTRLTVT.

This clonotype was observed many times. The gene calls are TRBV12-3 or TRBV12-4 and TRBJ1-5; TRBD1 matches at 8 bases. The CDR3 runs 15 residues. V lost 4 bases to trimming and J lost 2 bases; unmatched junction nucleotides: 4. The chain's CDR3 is CASSSMTGGNQPQHF. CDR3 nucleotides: TGTGCCAGCAGTTCGATGACAGGGGGCAATCAGCCCCAGCATTTT.

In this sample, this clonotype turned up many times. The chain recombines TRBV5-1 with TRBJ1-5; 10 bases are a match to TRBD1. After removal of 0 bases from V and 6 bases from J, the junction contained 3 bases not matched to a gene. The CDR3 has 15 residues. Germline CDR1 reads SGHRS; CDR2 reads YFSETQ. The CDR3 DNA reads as TGCGCCAGCAGCTTGGGGGACAGGGGTTCTCAGCCCCAGCATTTT. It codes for CASSLGDRGSQPQHF.